This T cell receptor (beta chain) was found in a study of T cells in tuberculosis. As for the study in general: IGRA-negative adolescents, IGRA-positive adolescents with latent tuberculosis and adults with active tuberculosis formed this South African cohort. Within 7 days of starting treatment, or before, PBMC were stored. Study-wide results and caveats: Shorter CDR3-alpha in active tuberculosis partly drove smaller distances. Smaller distances to GMM-specific TCRs suggested their expansion in active tuberculosis.

Points on this clone: Its antigen is currently unknown.

V was pared by 4 bases and J by 2 bases, with 15 bases between. The germline V gene encodes CDR1 SGHDT and CDR2 YYEEEE. There are 15 residues in the CDR3. The repertoire was sequenced with immunoSEQ multiplex PCR; TCRdb's copy has only in-frame clones and lacks some. Found here are tens of thousands of clones, 91% of them singletons; the top ten hold 2.4%. The time point: new active TB diagnosis, blood taken before or within 7 days of starting treatment. The source material was PBMCs, sampled at tuberculosis diagnosis. The sequence was obtained from an adult with tuberculosis. The chain couples TRBV5-6 to TRBJ1-2, with a tentative D call TRBD1 (5 bases). The CDR3 nucleotides are TGTGCCAGCAGCCCCGCGGGGGGAACCAACTATGGCTACACCTTC. It translates to CASSPAGGTNYGYTF.